This note documents a single TCR beta chain sequence. The CDR3 consists of 18 residues. V shed 2 bases and J shed 3 bases, with 20 bases lying between them. Per germline, CDR1 SGHDN and CDR2 FVKESK. This record comes from a study of cytomegalovirus exposure and HLA in healthy donors. The primer mix had 60 Vbeta and 13 Jbeta primers. Only in-frame clones appear in the TCRdb table, and some are missing; sequencing was by immunoSEQ multiplex PCR. The table has around 150,000 clones, 65% to 85% seen once. The sample was PBMCs. This receptor was obtained from a male donor in good health and CMV-seropositive. V is TRBV14 and J is TRBJ1-3; the D gene is possibly TRBD1 (5 bases). CDR3 nucleotide sequence: TGTGCCAGCAGCCAAAAGGAGGGACCCAGTCCTTTTGGAAACACCATATATTTT. Translation: CASSQKEGPSPFGNTIYF.